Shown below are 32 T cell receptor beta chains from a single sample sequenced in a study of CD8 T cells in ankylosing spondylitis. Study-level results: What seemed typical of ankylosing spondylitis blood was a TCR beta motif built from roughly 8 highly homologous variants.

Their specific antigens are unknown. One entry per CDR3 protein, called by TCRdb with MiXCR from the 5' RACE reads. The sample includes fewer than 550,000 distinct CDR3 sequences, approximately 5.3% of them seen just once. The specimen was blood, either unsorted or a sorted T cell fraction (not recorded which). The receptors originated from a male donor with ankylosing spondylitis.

DNA for the CDR3: TGCAGCGTTGATTACCTGGGACAGTTTAACTATGGCTACACCTTC. Its protein product is CSVDYLGQFNYGYTF. V and J are TRBV29-1 and TRBJ1-2; 7 bases align to TRBD1. V lost 3 bases, J lost 1 base, and 8 bases stayed unmatched. In germline, CDR1 is SQVTM, CDR2 ANQGSEA. The CDR3 extends over 15 amino acids.

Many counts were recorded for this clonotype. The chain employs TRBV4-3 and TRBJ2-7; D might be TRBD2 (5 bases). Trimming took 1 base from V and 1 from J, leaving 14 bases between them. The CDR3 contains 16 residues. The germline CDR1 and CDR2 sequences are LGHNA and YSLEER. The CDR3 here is CASSQAPRGASYEQYF. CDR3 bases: TGCGCCAGCAGCCAAGCCCCTCGGGGAGCTTCCTACGAGCAGTACTTC.

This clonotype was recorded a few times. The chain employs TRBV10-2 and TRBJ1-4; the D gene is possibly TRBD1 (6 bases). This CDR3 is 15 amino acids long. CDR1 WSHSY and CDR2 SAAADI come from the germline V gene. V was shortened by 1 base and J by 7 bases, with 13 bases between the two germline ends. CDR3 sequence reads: CASSEFLQGIEKLFF. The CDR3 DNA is TGCGCCAGCAGTGAGTTTCTACAGGGAATTGAAAAACTGTTTTTT.

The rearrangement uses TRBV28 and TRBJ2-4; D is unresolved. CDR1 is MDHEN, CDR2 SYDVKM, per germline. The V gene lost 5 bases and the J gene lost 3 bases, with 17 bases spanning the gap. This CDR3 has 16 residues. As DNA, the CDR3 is TGTGCCAGCAGTCCTACAGACTCCTGGGTCAAAAACATTCAGTACTTC. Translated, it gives CASSPTDSWVKNIQYF. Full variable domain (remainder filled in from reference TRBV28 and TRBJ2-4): DVKVTQSSRYLVKRTGEKVFLECVQDMDHENMFWYRQDPGLGLRLIYFSYDVKMKEKGDIPEGYSVSREKKERFSLILESASTNQTSMYLCASSPTDSWVKNIQYFGAGTRLSVL.

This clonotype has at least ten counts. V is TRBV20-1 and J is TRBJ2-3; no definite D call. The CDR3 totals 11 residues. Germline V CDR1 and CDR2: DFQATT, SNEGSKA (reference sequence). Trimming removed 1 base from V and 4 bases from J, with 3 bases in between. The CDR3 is CSARVADTQYF. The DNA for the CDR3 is TGCAGTGCTAGAGTGGCAGATACGCAGTATTTT.

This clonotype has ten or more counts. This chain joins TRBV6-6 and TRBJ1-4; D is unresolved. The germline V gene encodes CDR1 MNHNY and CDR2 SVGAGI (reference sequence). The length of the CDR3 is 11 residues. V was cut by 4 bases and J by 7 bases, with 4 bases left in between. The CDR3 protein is CASSSVEKLFF. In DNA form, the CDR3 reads TGTGCCAGCAGTTCGGTTGAAAAACTGTTTTTT.

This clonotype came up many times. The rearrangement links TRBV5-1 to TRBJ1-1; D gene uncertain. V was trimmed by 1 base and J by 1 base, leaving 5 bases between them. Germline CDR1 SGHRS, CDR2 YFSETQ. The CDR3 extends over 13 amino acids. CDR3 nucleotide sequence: TGCGCCAGCAGCTTGTTTCCGAACACTGAAGCTTTCTTT. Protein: CASSLFPNTEAFF.

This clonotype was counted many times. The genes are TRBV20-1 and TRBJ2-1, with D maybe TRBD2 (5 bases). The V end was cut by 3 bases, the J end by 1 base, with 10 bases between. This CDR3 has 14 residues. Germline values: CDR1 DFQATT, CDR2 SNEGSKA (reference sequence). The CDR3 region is CSASPGSSYNEQFF. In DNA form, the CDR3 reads TGCAGTGCTAGCCCGGGATCTTCCTACAATGAGCAGTTCTTC.

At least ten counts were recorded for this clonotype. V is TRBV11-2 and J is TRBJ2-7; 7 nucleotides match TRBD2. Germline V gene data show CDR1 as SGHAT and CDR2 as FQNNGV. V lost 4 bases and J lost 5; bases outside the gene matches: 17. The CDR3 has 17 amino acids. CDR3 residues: CASSSTDLGTMLHEQYF. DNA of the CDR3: TGTGCCAGCAGCTCGACCGACCTCGGGACTATGCTCCACGAGCAGTACTTC.

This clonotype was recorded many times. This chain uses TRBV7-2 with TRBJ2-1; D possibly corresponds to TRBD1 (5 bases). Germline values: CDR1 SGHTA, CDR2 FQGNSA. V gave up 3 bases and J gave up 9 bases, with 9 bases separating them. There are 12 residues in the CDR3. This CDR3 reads CASSFRAGEQFF. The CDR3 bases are TGTGCCAGCAGCTTCAGGGCTGGTGAGCAGTTCTTC.

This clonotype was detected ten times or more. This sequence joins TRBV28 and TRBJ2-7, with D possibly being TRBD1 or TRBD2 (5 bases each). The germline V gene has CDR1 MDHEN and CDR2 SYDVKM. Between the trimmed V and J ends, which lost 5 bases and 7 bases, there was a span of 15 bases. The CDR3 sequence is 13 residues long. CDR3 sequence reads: CASSTPPGPEQYF. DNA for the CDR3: TGTGCCAGCAGTACACCCCCGGGACCAGAGCAGTACTTC.

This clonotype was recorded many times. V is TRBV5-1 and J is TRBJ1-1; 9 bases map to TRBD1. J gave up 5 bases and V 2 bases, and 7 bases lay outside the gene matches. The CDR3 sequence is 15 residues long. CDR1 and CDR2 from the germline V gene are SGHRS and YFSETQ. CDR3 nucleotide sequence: TGCGCCAGCAGCTTAACAGGGGGCTGGGTTACTGAAGCTTTCTTT. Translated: CASSLTGGWVTEAFF.

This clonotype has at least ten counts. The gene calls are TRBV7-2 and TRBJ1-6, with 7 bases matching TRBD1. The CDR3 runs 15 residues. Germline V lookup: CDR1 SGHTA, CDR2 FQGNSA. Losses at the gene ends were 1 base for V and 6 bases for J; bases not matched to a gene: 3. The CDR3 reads CASSLGYRGNSPLHF. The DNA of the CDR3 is TGTGCCAGCAGCTTAGGTTACAGGGGTAATTCACCCCTCCACTTT.

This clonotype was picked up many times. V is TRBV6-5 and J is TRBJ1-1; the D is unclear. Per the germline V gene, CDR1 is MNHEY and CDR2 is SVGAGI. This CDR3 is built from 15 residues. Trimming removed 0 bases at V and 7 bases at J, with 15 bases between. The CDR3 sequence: CASSYSGQLPYEAFF. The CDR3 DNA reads TGTGCCAGCAGTTACTCGGGTCAGTTACCCTATGAAGCTTTCTTT.

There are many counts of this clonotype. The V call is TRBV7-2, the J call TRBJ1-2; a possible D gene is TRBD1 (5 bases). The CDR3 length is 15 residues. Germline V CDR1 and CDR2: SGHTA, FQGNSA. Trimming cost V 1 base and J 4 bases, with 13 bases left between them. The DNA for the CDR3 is TGTGCCAGCAGCTTAGTGCCGGGGGTCCCCTATGGCTACACCTTC. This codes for CASSLVPGVPYGYTF.

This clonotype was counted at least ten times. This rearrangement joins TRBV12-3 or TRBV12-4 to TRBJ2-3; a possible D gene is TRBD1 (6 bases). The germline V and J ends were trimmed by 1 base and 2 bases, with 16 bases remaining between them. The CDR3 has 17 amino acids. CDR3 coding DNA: TGTGCCAGCAGTTTAGGGTTTCAGGGGTCTGCCACAGATACGCAGTATTTT. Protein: CASSLGFQGSATDTQYF.

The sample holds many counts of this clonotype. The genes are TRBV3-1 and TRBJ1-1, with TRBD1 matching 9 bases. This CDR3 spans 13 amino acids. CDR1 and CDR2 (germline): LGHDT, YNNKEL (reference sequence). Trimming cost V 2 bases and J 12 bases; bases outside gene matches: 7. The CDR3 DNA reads TGTGCCAGCAGCCAACTCAACAGGGGGCGGCCTTTCTTT. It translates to CASSQLNRGRPFF.

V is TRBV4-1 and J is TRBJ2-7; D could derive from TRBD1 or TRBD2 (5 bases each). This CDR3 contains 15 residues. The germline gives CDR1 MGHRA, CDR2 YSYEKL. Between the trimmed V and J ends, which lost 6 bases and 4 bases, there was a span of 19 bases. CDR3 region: CASSPRDGLNYEQYF. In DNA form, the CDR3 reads TGCGCCAGCAGTCCCCGGGACGGACTGAATTACGAGCAGTACTTC.

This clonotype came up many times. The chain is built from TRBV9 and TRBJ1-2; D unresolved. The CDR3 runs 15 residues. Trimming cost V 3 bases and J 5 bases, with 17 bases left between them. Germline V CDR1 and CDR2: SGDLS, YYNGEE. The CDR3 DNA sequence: TGTGCCAGCAGCGGCGACCTCGGACCCTATTATGGCTACACCTTC. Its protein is CASSGDLGPYYGYTF.

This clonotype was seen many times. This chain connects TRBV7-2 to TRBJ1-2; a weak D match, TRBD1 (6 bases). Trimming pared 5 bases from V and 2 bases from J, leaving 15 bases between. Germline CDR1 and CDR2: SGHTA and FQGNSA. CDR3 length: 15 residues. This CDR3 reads CASSPGQQMNYGYTF. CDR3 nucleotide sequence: TGTGCCAGCAGCCCAGGACAGCAGATGAACTATGGCTACACCTTC. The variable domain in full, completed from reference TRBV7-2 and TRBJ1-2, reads GAGVSQSPSNKVTEKGKDVELRCDPISGHTALYWYRQSLGQGLEFLIYFQGNSAPDKSGLPSDRFSAERTGGSVSTLTIQRTQQEDSAVYLCASSPGQQMNYGYTFGSGTRLTVV.

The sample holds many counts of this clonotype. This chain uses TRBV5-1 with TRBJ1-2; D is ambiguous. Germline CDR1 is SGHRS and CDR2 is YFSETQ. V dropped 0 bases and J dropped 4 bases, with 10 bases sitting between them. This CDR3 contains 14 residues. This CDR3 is CASSLDPLSYGYTF. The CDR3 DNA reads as TGCGCCAGCAGCTTGGACCCGCTATCCTATGGCTACACCTTC.

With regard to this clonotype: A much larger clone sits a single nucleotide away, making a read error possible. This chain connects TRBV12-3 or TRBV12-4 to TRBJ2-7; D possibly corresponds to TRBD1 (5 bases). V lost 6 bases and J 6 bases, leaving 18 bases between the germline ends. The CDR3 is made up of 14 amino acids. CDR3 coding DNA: TGTGCCAGCAGATGGGGCACCATCCTGGCCGAGCAGTACTTC. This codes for CASRWGTILAEQYF.

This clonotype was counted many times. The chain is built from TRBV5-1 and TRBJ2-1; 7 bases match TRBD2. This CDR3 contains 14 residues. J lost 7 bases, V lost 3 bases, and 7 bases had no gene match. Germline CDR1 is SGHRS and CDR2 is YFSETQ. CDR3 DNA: TGCGCCAGCAGCTCCTCGCTAGCGGTAAATGAGCAGTTCTTC. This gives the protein CASSSSLAVNEQFF.

CDR3 nucleotides: TGTGCCAGCAGTTACGTGGACAGGTATAACAATGAGCAGTTCTTC. It yields the protein CASSYVDRYNNEQFF. The rearrangement uses TRBV6-5 and TRBJ2-1; 7 bases match TRBD1. Germline values: CDR1 MNHEY, CDR2 SVGAGI. There are 15 residues in the CDR3. V lost 2 bases and J lost 5; bases outside the gene matches: 6.

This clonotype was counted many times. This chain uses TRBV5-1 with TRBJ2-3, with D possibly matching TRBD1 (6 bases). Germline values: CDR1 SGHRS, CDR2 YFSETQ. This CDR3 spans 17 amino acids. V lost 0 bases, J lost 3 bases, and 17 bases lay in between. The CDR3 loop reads CASSLDLHGGQTDTQYF. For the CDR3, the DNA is TGCGCCAGCAGCTTGGACCTCCATGGGGGACAAACAGATACGCAGTATTTT.

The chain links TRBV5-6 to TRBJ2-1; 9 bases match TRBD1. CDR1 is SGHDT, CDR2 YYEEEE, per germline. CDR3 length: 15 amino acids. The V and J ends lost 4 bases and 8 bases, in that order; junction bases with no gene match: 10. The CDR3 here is CASSPGTGKGDEQFF. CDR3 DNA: TGTGCCAGCAGCCCCGGGACAGGGAAGGGCGATGAGCAGTTCTTC.

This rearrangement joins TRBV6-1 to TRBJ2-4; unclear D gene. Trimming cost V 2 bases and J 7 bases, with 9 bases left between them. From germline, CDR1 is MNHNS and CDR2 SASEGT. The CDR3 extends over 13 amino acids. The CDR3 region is CASSEIRRNIQYF. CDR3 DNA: TGTGCCAGCAGTGAAATTCGACGGAACATTCAGTACTTC.

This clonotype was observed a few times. This CDR3 reads CASSSQGLRTEAFF. The DNA of the CDR3 is TGCGCCAGCAGCTCCCAGGGGCTCCGGACTGAAGCTTTCTTT. This sequence joins TRBV5-1 and TRBJ1-1; maybe TRBD1 (6 bases). In germline, CDR1 is SGHRS, CDR2 YFSETQ. This CDR3 is 14 amino acids long. Trimming took 3 bases from V and 5 from J, leaving 14 bases between them.

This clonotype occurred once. The CDR3 coding sequence is TGCGCCAGCAGCCCCGTGACTAGCGGGAGGTATGAGCAGTTCTTC. The encoded protein is CASSPVTSGRYEQFF. V and J are TRBV4-1 and TRBJ2-1, with 13 nucleotides matching TRBD2. Germline lookup yields CDR1 MGHRA and CDR2 YSYEKL. There are 15 residues in the CDR3. With 4 bases clipped from V and 8 bases from J, the junction kept 5 bases outside the gene matches.

CDR3 nucleotides: TGCAGTGCTCTCTCCGATCGGGCTGGTTTTGGTGGCTACACCTTC. The encoded protein is CSALSDRAGFGGYTF. The chain combines TRBV20-1 with TRBJ1-2, with D unresolved. Germline V gene sequence: CDR1 DFQATT, CDR2 SNEGSKA (reference sequence). The CDR3 is 15 amino acids. V lost 5 bases and J 7 bases, leaving 23 bases between the germline ends.

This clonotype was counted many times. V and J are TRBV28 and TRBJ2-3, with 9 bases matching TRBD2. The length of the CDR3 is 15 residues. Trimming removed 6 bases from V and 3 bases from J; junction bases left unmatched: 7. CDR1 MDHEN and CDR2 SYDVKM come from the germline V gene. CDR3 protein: CASRGGGAGTDTQYF. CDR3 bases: TGTGCCAGCAGAGGCGGGGGGGCAGGGACAGATACGCAGTATTTT.

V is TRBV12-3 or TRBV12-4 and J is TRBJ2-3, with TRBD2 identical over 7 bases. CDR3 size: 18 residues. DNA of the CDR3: TGTACCCGCAGTTTCTTGCGGGGGTTTTTAACTAGCACAGATACGCAGTATTTT. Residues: CTRSFLRGFLTSTDTQYF.